The entry below describes one TCR beta chain. Antigen: not known. This sample is part of a study of OX40 agonist ivuxolimab in advanced cancers. As for the study in general: The mean age was approximately 60 years, ranging from 23 to 79, with roughly four fifths of participants male.

Germline V gives CDR1 SEHNR, CDR2 FQNEAQ (reference sequence). The CDR3 covers 14 residues. Trimming removed 5 bases from V and 4 bases from J, with 15 bases in between. Overall study findings and caveats: Patients with a partial response at 0.1-3.0 mg/kg had among the lowest clonal expansion. Blood T cells, both CD4+ and CD8+, expanded clonally by week 6 at 0.1 to 3.0 mg/kg.

Some clones are missing from TCRdb's copy, which holds only in-frame ones; the method was immunoSEQ multiplex PCR. The sample carries under 85,000 clones, 90% to 95% recorded once. The rearrangement joins TRBV7-9 to TRBJ2-7, with D tentatively TRBD1 (5 bases). This TCR was sampled from an adult with an advanced solid tumor such as melanoma, head and neck, liver or kidney cancer. The sequencing here drew on CD4+ or CD8+ T cells sorted from blood, taken in a trial of the OX40 agonist ivuxolimab. The CDR3 DNA reads as TGTGCCAGCAGCCGAGGACACCCAGGTTACGAGCAGTACTTC. As protein: CASSRGHPGYEQYF. Based on the CDR3 plus reference TRBV7-9 and TRBJ2-7, the full variable domain is DTGVSQNPRHKITKRGQNVTFRCDPISEHNRLYWYRQTLGQGPEFLTYFQNEAQLEKSRLLSDRFSAERPKGSFSTLEIQRTEQGDSAMYLCASSRGHPGYEQYFGPGTRLTVT.